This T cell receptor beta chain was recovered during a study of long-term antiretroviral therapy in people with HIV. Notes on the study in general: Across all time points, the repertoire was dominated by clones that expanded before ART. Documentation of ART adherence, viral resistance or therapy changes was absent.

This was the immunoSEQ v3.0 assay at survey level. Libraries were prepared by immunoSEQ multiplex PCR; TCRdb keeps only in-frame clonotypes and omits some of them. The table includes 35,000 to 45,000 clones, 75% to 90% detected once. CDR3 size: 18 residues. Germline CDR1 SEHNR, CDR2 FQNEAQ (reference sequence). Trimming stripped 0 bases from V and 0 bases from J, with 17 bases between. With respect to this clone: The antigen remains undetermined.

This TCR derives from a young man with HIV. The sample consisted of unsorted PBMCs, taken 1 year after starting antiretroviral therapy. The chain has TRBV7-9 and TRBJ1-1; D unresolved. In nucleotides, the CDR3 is TGTGCCAGCAGCTTAGCGACGCGGGATTCGGTGTTGAACACTGAAGCTTTCTTT. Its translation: CASSLATRDSVLNTEAFF.